The rows below give T cell receptor beta chains drawn from one sample of a study of PD-1 blockade in classical Hodgkin lymphoma. Some clones are missing from TCRdb's copy, which holds only in-frame ones; the method was immunoSEQ multiplex PCR. The sample records fewer than 110,000 clones, approximately 90% being singletons. Sequencing used peripheral blood mononuclear cells (PBMCs), obtained before the second cycle of nivolumab. These receptor sequences come from a human donor with classical Hodgkin lymphoma. Both conserved end residues are part of each CDR3. The order of the fields is clone size, D gene, V gene, J gene, CDR3 protein, CDR3 DNA. A D gene is named only where the DNA matches it firmly. The size field is filled for only some rows; it gives once, few, many or a size class.

NA	TRBD1	TRBV30	TRBJ1-1	CAWRQGTGTEAFF	TGTGCCTGGAGACAGGGGACGGGCACTGAAGCTTTCTTT
NA	NA	TRBV27	TRBJ1-1	CASSLSWGGGLNTEAFF	TGTGCCAGCAGTTTATCTTGGGGCGGGGGGTTGAACACTGAAGCTTTCTTT
NA	NA	TRBV6-6	TRBJ1-5	CASSYVSDQPQHF	TGTGCCAGCAGTTACGTCTCCGATCAGCCCCAGCATTTT
NA	NA	TRBV10-3	TRBJ2-7	CAISEAVTYEQYF	TGTGCCATCAGTGAGGCTGTTACCTACGAGCAGTACTTC
NA	NA	TRBV6-1	TRBJ2-3	CASSNTGRVTDTQYF	TGTGCCAGCAGTAACACAGGGAGGGTAACAGATACGCAGTATTTT
NA	TRBD1	TRBV9	TRBJ2-1	CASSGPPGTELPYNEQFF	TGTGCCAGCAGCGGACCCCCAGGGACAGAACTTCCCTACAATGAGCAGTTCTTC
few	NA	TRBV2	TRBJ1-5	CASSSGGPQHF	TGTGCCAGCAGTTCCGGGGGGCCCCAGCATTTT
NA	TRBD1	TRBV28	TRBJ1-6	CASSPRGQGAYSPLHF	TGTGCCAGCAGTCCCAGGGGACAGGGGGCTTATTCACCCCTCCACTTT
NA	NA	TRBV5-1	TRBJ1-1	CASSFTPGATEAFF	TGCGCCAGCAGCTTCACACCTGGGGCCACTGAAGCTTTCTTT
NA	NA	TRBV30	TRBJ1-3	CAWSVWGAGNTIYF	TGTGCCTGGAGTGTATGGGGGGCGGGAAACACCATATATTTT
NA	NA	TRBV30	TRBJ1-6	CAWSVRAGVSPLHF	TGTGCCTGGAGTGTACGGGCAGGGGTATCACCCCTCCACTTT
once	NA	TRBV7-2	TRBJ1-1	CASSLAGLMNTEAFF	TGTGCCAGCAGCTTAGCGGGACTCATGAACACTGAAGCTTTCTTT
NA	NA	TRBV6-5	TRBJ1-5	CASSRGDQPQHF	TGTGCCAGCAGTCGGGGGGATCAGCCCCAGCATTTT
NA	NA	TRBV11-2	TRBJ1-3	CASSLGTRLSGNTIYF	TGTGCCAGCAGCTTAGGGACACGACTCTCTGGAAACACCATATATTTT
NA	NA	TRBV4-2	TRBJ2-5	CASSQLQGRGETQYF	TGTGCCAGCAGCCAACTACAGGGGAGGGGGGAGACCCAGTACTTC
NA	NA	TRBV7-8	TRBJ2-5	CASSAGQEETQYF	TGTGCCAGCAGCGCGGGACAAGAAGAGACCCAGTACTTC
few	TRBD2	TRBV6-1	TRBJ2-7	CASSEARVAGGIPEEQYF	TGTGCCAGCAGTGAAGCGCGGGTAGCGGGGGGGATCCCTGAAGAGCAGTACTTC
NA	NA	TRBV18	TRBJ2-1	CASSPLQGYNEQFF	TGTGCCAGCTCACCATTGCAGGGGTACAATGAGCAGTTCTTC
once	NA	TRBV10-2	TRBJ2-1	CASSVGRGNEQFF	TGCGCCAGCAGTGTGGGGCGGGGAAATGAGCAGTTCTTC
NA	TRBD1	TRBV7-6	TRBJ1-2	CASSSRRDSRGYTF	TGTGCCAGCAGCTCCCGACGGGACAGTCGGGGCTACACCTTC
NA	TRBD1	TRBV2	TRBJ1-2	CASSEQGANYGYTF	TGTGCCAGCAGTGAGCAGGGGGCCAACTATGGCTACACCTTC
NA	TRBD1	TRBV2	TRBJ2-1	CASSEQGQGWDEQFF	TGTGCCAGCAGTGAACAGGGACAGGGTTGGGATGAGCAGTTCTTC
NA	TRBD2	TRBV28	TRBJ2-3	CASSFIAGGPNTQYF	TGTGCCAGCAGTTTCATAGCGGGGGGGCCGAATACGCAGTATTTT
NA	NA	TRBV11-3	TRBJ2-1	CASSLFSSRAYNEQFF	TGTGCCAGCAGCTTATTTAGCTCGAGGGCCTACAATGAGCAGTTCTTC
NA	TRBD2	TRBV11-1	TRBJ2-3	CASSLLAGITDTQYF	TGTGCCAGCTCCCTCCTAGCGGGGATTACAGATACGCAGTATTTT
NA	NA	TRBV5-4	TRBJ2-5	CASSARDLKETQYF	TGTGCCAGCAGCGCAAGGGACTTAAAAGAGACCCAGTACTTC
NA	NA	TRBV21-1	TRBJ1-2	CASSSWTGHNYGYTF	TGTGCCAGCAGCTCCTGGACAGGACATAACTATGGCTACACCTTC
few	NA	TRBV30	TRBJ1-2	CAPLTAHGYTF	TGTGCCCCCTTAACCGCTCACGGCTACACCTTC
NA	TRBD1	TRBV6-1	TRBJ1-2	CASSWKGTGSGYTF	TGTGCCAGCAGTTGGAAAGGGACAGGGAGTGGCTACACCTTC
NA	NA	TRBV18	TRBJ1-1	CASQTGDATEAFF	TGTGCCAGCCAAACCGGTGATGCCACTGAAGCTTTCTTT
NA	NA	TRBV10-3	TRBJ1-3	CAISPADSGNTIYF	TGTGCCATCAGTCCGGCGGACTCTGGAAACACCATATATTTT
NA	NA	TRBV4-1	TRBJ2-5	CASSQEKTQYF	TGCGCCAGCAGCCAAGAGAAGACCCAGTACTTC
NA	NA	TRBV5-1	TRBJ2-3	CASSSGSGTDTQYF	TGCGCCAGCAGCTCAGGTAGCGGAACAGATACGCAGTATTTT
NA	NA	TRBV4-3	TRBJ1-2	CASSQGAGTKDSYGYTF	TGCGCCAGCAGCCAAGGGGCCGGAACGAAGGATAGCTATGGCTACACCTTC
NA	NA	TRBV19	TRBJ2-2	CASIPRLDTGELFF	TGTGCCAGTATCCCTCGACTTGACACCGGGGAGCTGTTTTTT
NA	NA	TRBV5-1	TRBJ2-7	CASIGGRSEQYF	TGCGCCAGTATAGGAGGACGGTCGGAGCAGTACTTC
NA	NA	TRBV27	TRBJ1-4	CASSSLPGLLNEKLFF	TGTGCCAGCAGTTCTCTCCCAGGTCTGCTTAATGAAAAACTGTTTTTT
NA	NA	TRBV19	TRBJ1-5	CASSTDRNQPQHF	TGTGCCAGTAGTACGGATCGCAATCAGCCCCAGCATTTT
few	NA	TRBV9	TRBJ1-4	CASTRDGNEKLFF	TGTGCCAGCACCAGGGACGGAAATGAAAAACTGTTTTTT
NA	TRBD2	TRBV7-2	TRBJ2-1	CASSLADLAGDYNEQFF	TGTGCCAGCAGCTTAGCGGACCTAGCGGGGGATTACAATGAGCAGTTCTTC
once	NA	TRBV6-1	TRBJ2-5	CATRAGTRETQYF	TGTGCCACCCGGGCAGGCACTAGAGAGACCCAGTACTTC